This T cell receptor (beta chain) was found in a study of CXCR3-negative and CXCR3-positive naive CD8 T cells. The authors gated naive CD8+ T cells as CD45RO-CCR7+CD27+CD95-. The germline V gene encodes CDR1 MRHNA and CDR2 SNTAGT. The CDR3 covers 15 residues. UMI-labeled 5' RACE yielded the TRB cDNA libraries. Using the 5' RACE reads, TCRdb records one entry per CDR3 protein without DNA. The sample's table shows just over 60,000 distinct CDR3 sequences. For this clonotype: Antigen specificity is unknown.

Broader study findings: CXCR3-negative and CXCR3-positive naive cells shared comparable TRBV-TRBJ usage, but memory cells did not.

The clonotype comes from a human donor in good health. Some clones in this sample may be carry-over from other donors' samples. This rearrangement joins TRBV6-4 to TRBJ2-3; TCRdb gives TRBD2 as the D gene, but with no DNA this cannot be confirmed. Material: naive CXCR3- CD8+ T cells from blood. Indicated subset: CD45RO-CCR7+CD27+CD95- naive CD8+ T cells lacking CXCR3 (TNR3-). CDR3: CASSASSSGGDTQYF.